This TCR beta chain emerged from a study of cytomegalovirus exposure and HLA in healthy donors. The ends were cut back, 4 bases at V and 12 bases at J, with 13 bases in the middle. CDR3 length equals 12 residues. The germline gives CDR1 MNHEY, CDR2 SVGAGI. The PCR had 60 Vbeta and 13 Jbeta primers. Measured with immunoSEQ multiplex PCR; TCRdb has only the in-frame clones, and not every one. This table has approximately 140,000 clones, 65% to 85% appearing once. The chain carries TRBV6-5 and TRBJ1-3; no firm D call. This TCR came from a boy aged 5-17 years in good health and CMV-seronegative. Sequencing was carried out using PBMCs. The chain's CDR3 is CASSSPGLRIYF. CDR3 nucleotides: TGTGCCAGCAGTTCCCCGGGATTGCGCATATATTTT.